These 24 T cell receptor beta chains came from one sample sequenced in a study of control samples from healthy donors and cancer patients. Only in-frame clones appear in the TCRdb table, and some are missing; sequencing was by immunoSEQ multiplex PCR. The sample carries some 54,000 clones, 95% to 97% recorded once. Sequences were obtained from blood. The receptors shown here come from a woman aged 30 to 39 in good health.

V gene TRBV14 combines with J gene TRBJ2-1; D is unresolved. The CDR3 extends over 14 amino acids. In germline, CDR1 is SGHDN, CDR2 FVKESK. V was trimmed by 1 base and J by 8 bases, leaving 12 bases between them. The CDR3 DNA is TGTGCCAGCAGCCAAGCTCTGGGGATCGATGAGCAGTTCTTC. It yields the protein CASSQALGIDEQFF.

The chain is built from TRBV4-1 and TRBJ2-1; 9 bases are a match to TRBD2. This CDR3 contains 16 residues. Germline V lookup: CDR1 MGHRA, CDR2 YSYEKL. V gave up 2 bases and J gave up 5 bases; unmatched junction bases: 7. The DNA for the CDR3 is TGCGCCAGCAGCCAACTACCGGGACTAGCTAACAATGAGCAGTTCTTC. Its protein product is CASSQLPGLANNEQFF.

This rearrangement joins TRBV6-5 to TRBJ1-2, with 7 bases matching TRBD1. This CDR3 is 14 amino acids long. Germline lookup yields CDR1 MNHEY and CDR2 SVGAGI. J lost 7 bases, V lost 5 bases, and 10 bases had no gene match. The CDR3 protein is CASSRQGGRFGYTF. CDR3 in DNA: TGTGCCAGCAGTCGACAGGGAGGAAGGTTTGGCTACACCTTC.

V and J are TRBV3-1 (or the pseudogene TRBV3-2) and TRBJ1-5; a weak D match, TRBD1 (6 bases). The CDR3 is 14 residues long. V shed 2 bases and J shed 7 bases, with 12 bases lying between them. Germline CDR1 is LGHDT and CDR2 is YNNKEL (reference sequence). This CDR3 reads CASSQTGQGQPQHF. In DNA form, the CDR3 reads TGTGCCAGCAGCCAAACAGGGCAGGGGCAGCCCCAGCATTTT.

The chain joins TRBV24-1 to TRBJ2-1; D might be TRBD1 (5 bases). V gave up 10 bases and J gave up 7 bases, with 16 bases separating them. This CDR3 spans 13 amino acids. Germline lookup yields CDR1 KGHDR and CDR2 SFDVKD. The CDR3 DNA sequence: TGTGCCACTCGCCGGCAGGGTGGGAATGAGCAGTTCTTC. Translating it yields CATRRQGGNEQFF.

J is TRBJ2-5 and V is TRBV7-2; 7 nucleotides match TRBD2. From germline, CDR1 is SGHTA and CDR2 FQGNSA. The CDR3 spans 15 residues. The ends lost 3 bases at V and 5 bases at J; junction bases unmatched: 9. The CDR3 sequence is CASSLGLLGGETQYF. The CDR3 DNA is TGTGCCAGCAGCTTGGGACTTCTCGGGGGGGAGACCCAGTACTTC.

This rearrangement joins TRBV30 to TRBJ2-3; D is unresolved. Germline V CDR1 and CDR2: GTSNPN, SVGIG (reference sequence). The CDR3 has 14 residues. V lost 0 bases to trimming and J lost 5 bases, with 12 bases between them. The CDR3 region has the DNA TGTGCCTGGAGTGTAACGGTATCTGGAGATACGCAGTATTTT. It translates to CAWSVTVSGDTQYF.

The V call is TRBV10-2, the J call TRBJ2-7; D is undetermined. Germline CDR1 WSHSY, CDR2 SAAADI. This CDR3 contains 14 residues. V lost 2 bases, J lost 4 bases, and 12 bases lay in between. The CDR3 DNA is TGCGCCAGCAGTGAGGGCCAATGGAGTTACGAGCAGTACTTC. It encodes CASSEGQWSYEQYF.

V is TRBV19 and J is TRBJ1-1; D uncertain. Per the germline V gene, CDR1 is LNHDA and CDR2 is SQIVND (reference sequence). The CDR3 loop spans 14 amino acids. V lost 3 bases to trimming and J lost 4 bases, with 12 bases between them. As DNA, the CDR3 is TGTGCCAGTAGTATGCCTGGCGGGGTCACTGAAGCTTTCTTT. Its protein is CASSMPGGVTEAFF. Variable domain in full (rest from reference TRBV19 and TRBJ1-1): DGGITQSPKYLFRKEGQNVTLSCEQNLNHDAMYWYRQDPGQGLRLIYYSQIVNDFQKGDIAEGYSVSREKKESFPLTVTSAQKNPTAFYLCASSMPGGVTEAFFGQGTRLTVV.

This chain uses TRBV10-3 with TRBJ1-2; D gene ambiguous. Trimming removed 0 bases from V and 6 bases from J, with 2 bases in between. The CDR3 contains 11 residues. The germline CDR1 and CDR2 sequences are ENHRY and SYGVKD. In nucleotides, the CDR3 is TGTGCCATCAGTGAGTCTCATGGCTACACCTTC. Protein sequence: CAISESHGYTF.

The chain uses TRBV28 and TRBJ1-1; D might be TRBD1 (6 bases). Trimming removed 6 bases at V and 0 bases at J, with 11 bases between. The CDR3 is made up of 14 amino acids. Germline CDR1 is MDHEN and CDR2 is SYDVKM. DNA for the CDR3: TGTGCCAGCAGGCTACAGGGTCTGAACACTGAAGCTTTCTTT. Protein sequence: CASRLQGLNTEAFF.

The chain combines TRBV6-5 with TRBJ2-7; the D call may be TRBD1 or TRBD2 (5 bases each). Germline CDR1 MNHEY, CDR2 SVGAGI. Trimming stripped 0 bases from V and 6 bases from J, with 12 bases between. There are 14 residues in the CDR3. DNA of the CDR3: TGTGCCAGCAGTTACTCCACTGGGGGACGCGAGCAGTACTTC. This translates into CASSYSTGGREQYF.

This chain uses TRBV28 with TRBJ1-1; TRBD1 is a possible D gene (5 bases). With 1 base removed from V and 0 bases from J, the gap between germline ends came to 12 bases. CDR1 and CDR2 (germline): MDHEN, SYDVKM. This CDR3 contains 16 residues. Written as DNA, the CDR3 is TGTGCCAGCAGTTTATATTTGGACACGGTGAACACTGAAGCTTTCTTT. This gives the protein CASSLYLDTVNTEAFF.

The chain joins TRBV30 to TRBJ2-4, with TRBD2 identical over 11 bases. The CDR3 runs to 12 residues. After removal of 5 bases from V and 7 bases from J, the junction contained 1 base not matched to a gene. Germline V gene sequence: CDR1 GTSNPN, CDR2 SVGIG (reference sequence). DNA for the CDR3: TGTGCCTGGTCTAGCGGGGGGAACATTCAGTACTTC. Amino acid sequence: CAWSSGGNIQYF.

V usage is TRBV7-9 and J usage is TRBJ2-5; 8 nucleotides line up with TRBD1. Germline-derived CDR1 and CDR2 are SEHNR and FQNEAQ (reference sequence). J was trimmed by 1 base and V by 5 bases; bases with no gene match: 6. CDR3 length: 15 amino acids. CDR3: CASSDPGTGQETQYF. The CDR3 DNA reads as TGTGCCAGCAGCGACCCAGGGACAGGCCAAGAGACCCAGTACTTC.

The chain recombines TRBV19 with TRBJ2-1; D not certain. Deletions cut 3 bases from V and 8 bases from J, with 8 bases between. This CDR3 spans 12 amino acids. Germline loops: CDR1 LNHDA, CDR2 SQIVND (reference sequence). This chain's CDR3 is CASSINGDEQFF. The CDR3 DNA follows: TGTGCCAGTAGTATTAACGGTGATGAGCAGTTCTTC.

The J gene is TRBJ2-2, the V gene TRBV29-1; D is tentatively TRBD1 or TRBD2 (5 bases each). V lost 3 bases and J 1 base, leaving 6 bases between the germline ends. CDR1 and CDR2 (germline): SQVTM, ANQGSEA. The CDR3 extends over 13 amino acids. The chain's CDR3 is CSVDGGNTGELFF. The CDR3 region has the DNA TGCAGCGTTGATGGGGGGAACACCGGGGAGCTGTTTTTT.

This chain connects TRBV10-2 to TRBJ1-1, with 7 bases fitting TRBD1. V shed 8 bases and J 4 bases; nucleotides not matched to a gene: 7. Germline lookup yields CDR1 WSHSY and CDR2 SAAADI. The CDR3 consists of 13 residues. CDR3 region: CASRRQGVTEAFF. In nucleotides, the CDR3 is TGCGCCAGCCGAAGACAGGGCGTCACTGAAGCTTTCTTT.

In this sample, this clone turned up once. This chain uses TRBV9 with TRBJ2-7; a possible D gene is TRBD2 (5 bases). CDR3 size: 14 residues. Germline V gene sequence: CDR1 SGDLS, CDR2 YYNGEE. Trimming removed 0 bases at V and 7 bases at J, with 14 bases between. In nucleotides, the CDR3 is TGTGCCAGCAGCGTAGGAGTGGCGGGTTGGGAGCAGTACTTC. This sequence encodes CASSVGVAGWEQYF.

This clone was seen only once. V is TRBV19 and J is TRBJ2-7; D unclear. The germline V gene encodes CDR1 LNHDA and CDR2 SQIVND (reference sequence). V lost 5 bases, J lost 3 bases, and 11 bases lay in between. The length of the CDR3 is 13 residues. DNA for the CDR3: TGTGCCAGTAGTCCTTACCTTAACTACGAGCAGTACTTC. Its translation: CASSPYLNYEQYF.

V gene TRBV29-1 combines with J gene TRBJ2-7, with unresolved D. V lost 5 bases and J lost 0, with 8 bases in between. Germline-derived CDR1 and CDR2 are SQVTM and ANQGSEA. The CDR3 has 12 amino acids. CDR3 sequence reads: CSVRTGSYEQYF. The CDR3 DNA sequence: TGCAGCGTTCGGACGGGCTCCTACGAGCAGTACTTC.

This clone was recorded only once. The chain uses TRBV28 and TRBJ1-5; 7 bases map to TRBD1. The CDR3 spans 15 residues. CDR1 MDHEN and CDR2 SYDVKM come from the germline V gene. With V trimmed by 6 bases and J by 2 bases, 7 bases remained unmatched. CDR3 sequence (DNA): TGTGCCAGCAGCAAAGGGGGCGCGGGCAATCAGCCCCAGCATTTT. Amino acid sequence: CASSKGGAGNQPQHF.

CDR3 in DNA: TGTGCCAGCAGCTTGGGACCGAGCTCCTATAATTCACCCCTCCACTTT. This translates into CASSLGPSSYNSPLHF. V gene TRBV5-4 combines with J gene TRBJ1-6; D gene ambiguous. The CDR3 length is 16 residues. The V end was cut by 0 bases, the J end by 0 bases, with 7 bases between. Germline values: CDR1 SGHNT, CDR2 YYREEE (reference sequence).

This clone appeared a single time. The genes are TRBV4-1 and TRBJ1-2, with a tentative D call TRBD1 (6 bases). Germline V CDR1 and CDR2: MGHRA, YSYEKL. Trimming stripped 1 base from V and 0 bases from J, with 15 bases between. There are 17 residues in the CDR3. Written as DNA, the CDR3 is TGCGCCAGCAGCCAAGTGGGGGGGCGTTGGGCTAACTATGGCTACACCTTC. Translation: CASSQVGGRWANYGYTF.